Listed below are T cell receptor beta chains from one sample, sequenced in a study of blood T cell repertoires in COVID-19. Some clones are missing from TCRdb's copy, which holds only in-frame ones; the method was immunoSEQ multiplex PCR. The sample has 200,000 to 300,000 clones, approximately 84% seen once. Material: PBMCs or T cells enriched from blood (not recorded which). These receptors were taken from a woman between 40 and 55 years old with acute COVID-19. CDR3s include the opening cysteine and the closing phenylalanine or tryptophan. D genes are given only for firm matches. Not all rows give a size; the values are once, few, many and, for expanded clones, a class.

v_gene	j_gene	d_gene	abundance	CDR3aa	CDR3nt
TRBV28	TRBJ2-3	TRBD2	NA	CASSFRLAGVSADTQYF	TGTGCCAGCAGTTTTCGGCTAGCGGGAGTTAGCGCAGATACGCAGTATTTT
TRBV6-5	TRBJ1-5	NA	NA	CASRDGLNQPQHF	TGTGCCAGCAGGGACGGACTTAACCAGCCCCAGCATTTT
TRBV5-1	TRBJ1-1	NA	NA	CASSPIPTGQILMNTEAFF	TGCGCCAGCAGCCCAATACCTACCGGACAGATCTTGATGAACACTGAAGCTTTCTTT
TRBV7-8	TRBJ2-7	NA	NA	CASSPRTPSYEQYF	TGTGCCAGCAGCCCCCGGACACCATCCTACGAGCAGTACTTC
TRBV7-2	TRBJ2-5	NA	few	CASSLYSTRGETQYF	TGTGCCAGCAGCTTATACAGCACTAGAGGAGAGACCCAGTACTTC
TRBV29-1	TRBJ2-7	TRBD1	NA	CSVDQTGDNEQYF	TGCAGCGTAGACCAGACAGGGGACAACGAGCAGTACTTC
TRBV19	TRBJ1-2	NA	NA	CASSTTGAYGYTF	TGTGCCAGTAGTACGACAGGTGCATATGGCTACACCTTC
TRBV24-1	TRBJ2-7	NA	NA	CATGGQLSSYEQYF	TGTGCCACCGGAGGACAGTTAAGCTCCTACGAGCAGTACTTC
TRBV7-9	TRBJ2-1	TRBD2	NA	CASSPKEREGNEQFF	TGTGCCAGCAGCCCCAAAGAGCGGGAGGGCAATGAGCAGTTCTTC
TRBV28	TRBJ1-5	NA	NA	CASRLPGLSNQPQHF	TGTGCCAGCAGATTACCAGGGTTAAGCAATCAGCCCCAGCATTTT
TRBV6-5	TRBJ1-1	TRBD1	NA	CASSPGGGNTEAFF	TGTGCCAGCAGCCCAGGGGGAGGAAACACTGAAGCTTTCTTT
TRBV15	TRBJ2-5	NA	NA	CATSRAAGQETQYF	TGTGCCACCAGTCGCGCTGCAGGGCAAGAGACCCAGTACTTC
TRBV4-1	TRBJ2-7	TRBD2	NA	CASSQTSGGPYEQYF	TGCGCCAGCAGCCAGACTAGCGGGGGTCCCTACGAGCAGTACTTC